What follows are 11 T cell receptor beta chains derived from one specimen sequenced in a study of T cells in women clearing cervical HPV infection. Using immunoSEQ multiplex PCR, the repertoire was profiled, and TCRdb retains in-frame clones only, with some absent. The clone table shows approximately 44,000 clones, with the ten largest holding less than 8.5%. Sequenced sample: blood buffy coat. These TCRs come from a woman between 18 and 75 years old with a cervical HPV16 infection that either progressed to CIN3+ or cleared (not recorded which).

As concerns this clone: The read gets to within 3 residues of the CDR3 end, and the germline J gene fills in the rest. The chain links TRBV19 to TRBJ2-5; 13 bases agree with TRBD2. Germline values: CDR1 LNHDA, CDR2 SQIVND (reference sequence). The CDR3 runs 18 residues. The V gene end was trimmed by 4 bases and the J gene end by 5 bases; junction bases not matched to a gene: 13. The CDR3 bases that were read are TGTGCCAGTAGTAAATCAATCGGACTAGCGGGAGACGGGGAGACC. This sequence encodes CASSKSIGLAGDGET. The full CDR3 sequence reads CASSKSIGLAGDGETQYF.

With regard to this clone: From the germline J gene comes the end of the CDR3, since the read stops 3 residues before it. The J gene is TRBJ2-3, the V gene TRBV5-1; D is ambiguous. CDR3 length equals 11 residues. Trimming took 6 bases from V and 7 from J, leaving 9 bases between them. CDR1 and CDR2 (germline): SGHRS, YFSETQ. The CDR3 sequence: CASKTSNTQYF. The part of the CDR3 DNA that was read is TGCGCCAGCAAAACATCGAATACG.

CDR3: CASSLVQDRYGYTF. CDR3 bases read: TGTGCCAGCAGCTTGGTACAGGACCGCTATGGC. The rearrangement joins TRBV5-4 to TRBJ1-2, with a possible D match to TRBD1 (5 bases). The CDR3 extends 3 residues past the end of the read, so its final part is completed from the germline J gene. The CDR3 sequence is 14 residues long. Germline assignment: CDR1 SGHNT and CDR2 YYREEE (reference sequence). The V and J ends lost 0 bases and 4 bases respectively, with 10 bases between them.

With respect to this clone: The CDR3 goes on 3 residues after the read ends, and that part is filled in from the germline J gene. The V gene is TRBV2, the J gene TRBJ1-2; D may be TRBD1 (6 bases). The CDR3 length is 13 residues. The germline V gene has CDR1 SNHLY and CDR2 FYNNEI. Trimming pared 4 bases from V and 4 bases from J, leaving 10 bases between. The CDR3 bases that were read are TGTGCCAGCAGTGTCCCAGGGGTCTATGGC. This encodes CASSVPGVYG. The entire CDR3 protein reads CASSVPGVYGYTF.

CDR3 in amino acids: CASSWDMTVNTEAFF. The CDR3 bases that were read are TGCGCCAGCAGCTGGGACATGACGGTGAACACTGAA. The chain combines TRBV5-1 with TRBJ1-1; D perhaps matches TRBD1 (6 bases). The read gets to within 3 residues of the CDR3 end, and the germline J gene fills in the rest. The germline V gene has CDR1 SGHRS and CDR2 YFSETQ. V dropped 3 bases and J dropped 0 bases, with 12 bases sitting between them. The CDR3 consists of 15 residues. Together with reference TRBV5-1 and TRBJ1-1, the CDR3 gives the full variable domain: KAGVTQTPRYLIKTRGQQVTLSCSPISGHRSVSWYQQTPGQGLQFLFEYFSETQRNKGNFPGRFSGRQFSNSRSEMNVSTLELGDSALYLCASSWDMTVNTEAFFGQGTRLTVV.

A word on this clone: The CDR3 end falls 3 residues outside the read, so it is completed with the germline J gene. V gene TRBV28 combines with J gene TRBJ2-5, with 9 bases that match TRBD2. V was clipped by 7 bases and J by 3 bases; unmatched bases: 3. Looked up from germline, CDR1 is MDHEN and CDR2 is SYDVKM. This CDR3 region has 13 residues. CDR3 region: CASTASGKETQYF. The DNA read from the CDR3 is TGTGCCAGCACCGCTAGCGGGAAAGAGACC.

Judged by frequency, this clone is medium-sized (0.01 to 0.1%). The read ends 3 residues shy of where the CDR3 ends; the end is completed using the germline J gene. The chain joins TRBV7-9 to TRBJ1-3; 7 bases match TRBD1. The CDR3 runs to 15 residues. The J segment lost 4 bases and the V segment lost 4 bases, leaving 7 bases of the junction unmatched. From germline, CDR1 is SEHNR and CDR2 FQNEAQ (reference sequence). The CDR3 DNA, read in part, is TGTGCCAGCAGCTCTACAGGGGTCGACGGAAACACC. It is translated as CASSSTGVDGNT. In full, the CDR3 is CASSSTGVDGNTIYF.

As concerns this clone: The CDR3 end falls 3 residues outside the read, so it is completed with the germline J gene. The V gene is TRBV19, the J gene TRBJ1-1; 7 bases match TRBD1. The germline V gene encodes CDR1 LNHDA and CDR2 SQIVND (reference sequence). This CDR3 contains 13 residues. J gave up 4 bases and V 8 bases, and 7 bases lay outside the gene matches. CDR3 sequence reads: CASYKGGGTEAFF. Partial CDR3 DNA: TGTGCCAGTTATAAAGGGGGCGGCACTGAA.

CDR3 loop: CASSLQPTDTQYF. The CDR3 bases that were read are TGTGCCAGCAGTTTACAGCCCACAGATACG. The chain is built from TRBV6-4 and TRBJ2-3, with D hard to call. Sequencing ends 3 residues short of the CDR3 end; the germline J gene provides the rest. The CDR3 is 13 residues long. V lost 5 bases to trimming and J lost 2 bases, with 8 bases between them. Germline CDR1 reads MRHNA; CDR2 reads SNTAGT.

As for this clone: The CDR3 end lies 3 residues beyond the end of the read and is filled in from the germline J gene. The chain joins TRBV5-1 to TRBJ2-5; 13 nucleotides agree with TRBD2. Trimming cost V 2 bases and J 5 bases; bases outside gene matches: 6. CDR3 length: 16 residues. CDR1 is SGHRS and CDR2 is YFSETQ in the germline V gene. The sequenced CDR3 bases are TGCGCCAGCAGCTTAACTAGCGGGAGGGCGCGGGAGACC. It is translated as CASSLTSGRARET. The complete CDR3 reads CASSLTSGRARETQYF.

The CDR3 here is CASSDPGETYEQYF. CDR3 DNA (partial): TGTGCCAGCAGTGATCCGGGGGAAACCTACGAG. The chain couples TRBV2 to TRBJ2-7, with TRBD2 as a possible D gene (6 bases). The CDR3 end falls 3 residues outside the read, so it is completed with the germline J gene. Per the germline V gene, CDR1 is SNHLY and CDR2 is FYNNEI. This CDR3 is 14 amino acids long. V was pared by 3 bases and J by 2 bases, with 11 bases between.